This entry lists 27 T cell receptor beta chains sequenced from one sample in a study of blood T cell repertoires in COVID-19. Assay used: immunoSEQ multiplex PCR; TCRdb lists only in-frame clones, some missing. This repertoire shows roughly 240,000 clones, about 85% found once; its top ten account for 3.5% to 4%. Input material: peripheral blood. These receptors all come from a man between 18 and 29 years old with active or convalescent COVID-19.

The chain joins TRBV7-3 to TRBJ2-3, with D possibly matching TRBD1 (5 bases). The V end lost 4 bases, the J end lost 3 bases, and 11 bases lay between the germline ends. Germline V CDR1 and CDR2: SGHTA, FQGTGA. The CDR3 length is 14 residues. The CDR3 loop reads CASSSTGATDTQYF. The CDR3 coding sequence is TGTGCCAGCAGCTCGACTGGGGCAACAGATACGCAGTATTTT.

The genes are TRBV5-1 and TRBJ2-5; D remains unclear. The CDR3 is made up of 15 amino acids. Looked up from germline, CDR1 is SGHRS and CDR2 is YFSETQ. V lost 4 bases, J lost 1 base, and 14 bases lay in between. The CDR3 region has the DNA TGCGCCAGCAGCCCCACCGTTGGCGGCCAAGAGACCCAGTACTTC. It encodes CASSPTVGGQETQYF.

J is TRBJ1-1 and V is TRBV4-1; possibly TRBD1 for D (6 bases). The CDR3 consists of 16 residues. From germline, CDR1 is MGHRA and CDR2 YSYEKL. The germline V and J ends were trimmed by 3 bases and 4 bases, with 18 bases remaining between them. The CDR3 nucleotides read TGCGCCAGCAGCCATCCCGAGGGCGTAGGGGGCACTGAAGCTTTCTTT. It yields the protein CASSHPEGVGGTEAFF.

V usage is TRBV28 and J usage is TRBJ2-5, with 7 positions matching TRBD1. Germline V gene data show CDR1 as MDHEN and CDR2 as SYDVKM. V lost 8 bases and J lost 4; bases outside the gene matches: 7. The CDR3 is 13 amino acids. Here the CDR3 reads CASYKSGGETQYF. CDR3 sequence (DNA): TGTGCCAGCTATAAATCAGGGGGAGAGACCCAGTACTTC.

The rearrangement links TRBV6-5 to TRBJ2-1; 7 bases map to TRBD1. Germline assignment: CDR1 MNHEY and CDR2 SVGAGI. V gave up 5 bases and J gave up 7 bases; unmatched junction bases: 5. The CDR3 has 13 residues. The CDR3, as DNA: TGTGCCAGCAGTACGACAGGGCTAAATGAGCAGTTCTTC. Translated, it gives CASSTTGLNEQFF.

The CDR3 DNA follows: TGTGCCTGGCAGACAGGCGGCTCCTACGAGCAGTACTTC. It is translated as CAWQTGGSYEQYF. The chain has TRBV30 and TRBJ2-7, with a tentative D call TRBD1 (6 bases). V gave up 5 bases and J gave up 0 bases, with 11 bases separating them. Germline V gene data show CDR1 as GTSNPN and CDR2 as SVGIG (reference sequence). CDR3 length equals 13 residues.

This chain links TRBV9 with TRBJ2-7; TRBD1 matches 7 bases. V dropped 4 bases and J dropped 2; count of bases not matched to a gene: 9. CDR1 and CDR2 (germline): SGDLS, YYNGEE. There are 15 residues in the CDR3. The DNA for the CDR3 is TGTGCCAGCAGCCCCCGACAGGGTGAGACCTACGAGCAGTACTTC. It codes for CASSPRQGETYEQYF. The full variable domain, rest sourced from reference TRBV9 and TRBJ2-7, is DSGVTQTPKHLITATGQRVTLRCSPRSGDLSVYWYQQSLDQGLQFLIQYYNGEERAKGNILERFSAQQFPDLHSELNLSSLELGDSALYFCASSPRQGETYEQYFGPGTRLTVT.

The J gene is TRBJ1-6, the V gene TRBV7-2; possibly TRBD1 for D (5 bases). The V gene's germline CDR1 is SGHTA and CDR2 FQGNSA. The CDR3 totals 15 residues. Trimming cost V 6 bases and J 2 bases, with 11 bases left between them. The CDR3 loop is CASSEQATYNSPLHF. Written as DNA, the CDR3 is TGTGCCAGCAGTGAACAGGCAACCTATAATTCACCCCTCCACTTT. Filled out from reference TRBV7-2 and TRBJ1-6, the complete variable domain reads GAGVSQSPSNKVTEKGKDVELRCDPISGHTALYWYRQSLGQGLEFLIYFQGNSAPDKSGLPSDRFSAERTGGSVSTLTIQRTQQEDSAVYLCASSEQATYNSPLHFGNGTRLTVT.

This clone was seen a handful of times. The genes are TRBV7-2 and TRBJ2-1; TRBD1 agrees at 8 bases. CDR1 and CDR2 from the germline V gene are SGHTA and FQGNSA. V was clipped by 5 bases and J by 1 base; unmatched bases: 4. The CDR3 covers 15 residues. The CDR3 DNA follows: TGTGCCAGCAGCATCGGACAGGGTTCCTACAATGAGCAGTTCTTC. Translating gives CASSIGQGSYNEQFF. The whole variable domain, filled in from reference TRBV7-2 and TRBJ2-1, reads GAGVSQSPSNKVTEKGKDVELRCDPISGHTALYWYRQSLGQGLEFLIYFQGNSAPDKSGLPSDRFSAERTGGSVSTLTIQRTQQEDSAVYLCASSIGQGSYNEQFFGPGTRLTVL.

This clone occurred once. The chain joins TRBV30 to TRBJ2-5; D gene unclear. The V gene's germline CDR1 is GTSNPN and CDR2 SVGIG (reference sequence). Trimming left V 3 bases short and J 2 bases short, with 10 bases between. The CDR3 runs 13 residues. This CDR3 reads CAWRRVDQETQYF. CDR3 coding DNA: TGTGCCTGGAGACGCGTAGATCAAGAGACCCAGTACTTC. The full variable domain, with the rest looked up from reference TRBV30 and TRBJ2-5, is SQTIHQWPATLVQPVGSPLSLECTVEGTSNPNLYWYRQAAGRGLQLLFYSVGIGQISSEVPQNLSASRPQDRQFILSSKKLLLSDSGFYLCAWRRVDQETQYFGPGTRLLVL.

CDR3 in amino acids: CASSIETEYGYTF. CDR3 coding DNA: TGTGCCAGTAGTATCGAGACAGAATATGGCTACACCTTC. V usage is TRBV19 and J usage is TRBJ1-2; TRBD1 might be the D (5 bases). From germline, CDR1 is LNHDA and CDR2 SQIVND (reference sequence). V was shortened by 3 bases and J by 5 bases, with 10 bases between the two germline ends. The CDR3 has 13 amino acids.

The chain combines TRBV6-2 or TRBV6-3 with TRBJ1-1; weak D call: TRBD1 (6 bases). The V end lost 2 bases, the J end lost 8 bases, and 6 bases lay between the germline ends. The CDR3 is 11 residues long. CDR1 is MNHEY and CDR2 is SVGEGT in the germline V gene. The CDR3 protein is CASSYTGEAFF. The CDR3 nucleotides read TGTGCCAGCAGTTACACAGGGGAAGCTTTCTTT.

The chain is built from TRBV5-1 and TRBJ2-5; D perhaps matches TRBD1 (6 bases). The germline CDR1 and CDR2 sequences are SGHRS and YFSETQ. The CDR3 sequence is 13 residues long. V was trimmed by 4 bases and J by 3 bases, leaving 10 bases between them. The CDR3 DNA is TGCGCCAGCAGCACCGGACAGAAAGAGACCCAGTACTTC. This codes for CASSTGQKETQYF.

The V gene is TRBV9, the J gene TRBJ2-5, with 8 positions matching TRBD1. Germline V lookup: CDR1 SGDLS, CDR2 YYNGEE. V lost 3 bases to trimming and J lost 3 bases; unmatched junction nucleotides: 16. There are 18 residues in the CDR3. CDR3 in amino acids: CASSGVVGWTGQEETQYF. Written as DNA, the CDR3 is TGTGCCAGCAGCGGGGTAGTCGGTTGGACAGGGCAAGAAGAGACCCAGTACTTC.

In its sample, this clone was seen a few times. V and J are TRBV7-3 and TRBJ2-1; weak D call: TRBD2 (7 bases). This CDR3 region has 16 residues. V lost 4 bases and J 5 bases, leaving 18 bases between the germline ends. The V gene's germline CDR1 is SGHTA and CDR2 FQGTGA. The CDR3 coding sequence is TGTGCCAGCAGCTGGGGGGGCAGTCAACCTCACAATGAGCAGTTCTTC. It codes for CASSWGGSQPHNEQFF.

J is TRBJ1-3 and V is TRBV19, with D maybe TRBD1 (5 bases). This CDR3 contains 16 residues. V lost 5 bases, J lost 0 bases, and 14 bases lay in between. The germline CDR1 and CDR2 sequences are LNHDA and SQIVND (reference sequence). The CDR3: CASSPRQTSSGNTIYF. As DNA, the CDR3 is TGTGCCAGTAGTCCGCGACAGACCAGCTCTGGAAACACCATATATTTT. The full variable domain, completed using reference TRBV19 and TRBJ1-3, is DGGITQSPKYLFRKEGQNVTLSCEQNLNHDAMYWYRQDPGQGLRLIYYSQIVNDFQKGDIAEGYSVSREKKESFPLTVTSAQKNPTAFYLCASSPRQTSSGNTIYFGEGSWLTVV.

This clone occurred a few times. The rearrangement joins TRBV30 to TRBJ1-2; weak D call: TRBD1 (5 bases). V lost 7 bases and J 1 base, leaving 13 bases between the germline ends. The CDR3 is made up of 13 amino acids. Germline loops: CDR1 GTSNPN, CDR2 SVGIG (reference sequence). CDR3 loop: CASEGPDNYGYTF. As DNA, the CDR3 is TGTGCCTCGGAGGGACCGGATAACTATGGCTACACCTTC. Full variable domain (missing parts from reference TRBV30 and TRBJ1-2): SQTIHQWPATLVQPVGSPLSLECTVEGTSNPNLYWYRQAAGRGLQLLFYSVGIGQISSEVPQNLSASRPQDRQFILSSKKLLLSDSGFYLCASEGPDNYGYTFGSGTRLTVV.

The V call is TRBV6-4, the J call TRBJ1-5; no clear D gene. The CDR3 has 16 residues. V lost 8 bases and J 0 bases, leaving 17 bases between the germline ends. Germline V gene sequence: CDR1 MRHNA, CDR2 SNTAGT. The CDR3 loop is CASPLPQDYSNQPQHF. Written as DNA, the CDR3 is TGTGCCAGCCCCCTCCCCCAGGATTATAGCAATCAGCCCCAGCATTTT.

The rearrangement links TRBV28 to TRBJ1-4; D is uncertain. This CDR3 region has 15 residues. The germline CDR1 and CDR2 sequences are MDHEN and SYDVKM. Trimming removed 7 bases from V and 0 bases from J, with 12 bases in between. The CDR3 here is CASTSSGATNEKLFF. The CDR3 coding sequence is TGTGCCAGCACCTCCTCGGGTGCAACTAATGAAAAACTGTTTTTT.

The chain recombines TRBV7-9 with TRBJ2-5; TRBD2 matches at 9 bases. J was trimmed by 5 bases and V by 5 bases; bases with no gene match: 15. Germline-derived CDR1 and CDR2 are SEHNR and FQNEAQ (reference sequence). There are 17 residues in the CDR3. The CDR3 DNA sequence: TGTGCCAGCAGCCCCTATTTGCGGGAGGGCCTTTGGGAGACCCAGTACTTC. Residues: CASSPYLREGLWETQYF.

The chain joins TRBV7-8 to TRBJ1-5; no clear D. Trimming removed 4 bases from V and 5 bases from J, with 9 bases in between. Germline CDR1 is SGHVS and CDR2 is FQNEAQ. The CDR3 consists of 13 residues. This CDR3 is CASSSSFDQPQHF. As DNA, the CDR3 is TGTGCCAGCAGCTCGTCGTTTGATCAGCCCCAGCATTTT.

V and J are TRBV5-1 and TRBJ2-7, with 8 bases matching TRBD1. Per the germline V gene, CDR1 is SGHRS and CDR2 is YFSETQ. The CDR3 totals 15 residues. Losses at the gene ends were 2 bases for V and 5 bases for J; bases not matched to a gene: 9. This chain's CDR3 is CASSLPWTGSNEQYF. The CDR3 DNA reads TGCGCCAGCAGCTTACCCTGGACAGGGAGCAACGAGCAGTACTTC.

V gene TRBV27 combines with J gene TRBJ2-7, with 7 bases aligning to TRBD2. Germline lookup yields CDR1 MNHEY and CDR2 SMNVEV (reference sequence). The CDR3 loop spans 14 amino acids. V shed 6 bases, J shed 7 bases, and the junction held 12 bases outside the gene matches. The CDR3 spells CASSFGGGPREQYF. The DNA of the CDR3 is TGTGCCAGCAGCTTTGGGGGGGGTCCGCGGGAGCAGTACTTC.

This clone came up a few times. The chain links TRBV11-3 to TRBJ2-2, with D possibly matching TRBD1 (5 bases). Germline lookup yields CDR1 SGHNT and CDR2 YENEEA. The germline V and J ends were trimmed by 3 bases and 4 bases, with 9 bases remaining between them. The CDR3 is made up of 14 amino acids. As DNA, the CDR3 is TGTGCCAGCAGCTTTGACAGAAGCACCGGGGAGCTGTTTTTT. Protein sequence: CASSFDRSTGELFF.

The CDR3 loop is CATRASGREQETQYF. The CDR3 DNA follows: TGTGCCACCCGTGCTAGCGGGAGGGAACAAGAGACCCAGTACTTC. V and J are TRBV24-1 and TRBJ2-5; 12 nucleotides line up with TRBD2. Germline lookup yields CDR1 KGHDR and CDR2 SFDVKD. The CDR3 runs 15 residues. The V gene end was trimmed by 9 bases and the J gene end by 2 bases; junction bases not matched to a gene: 6.

The rearrangement joins TRBV6-6 to TRBJ2-5, with unresolved D. Germline values: CDR1 MNHNY, CDR2 SVGAGI (reference sequence). This CDR3 comprises 14 residues. V lost 6 bases, J lost 4 bases, and 15 bases lay in between. CDR3 amino acids: CASRKTLTGETQYF. DNA of the CDR3: TGTGCCAGCAGGAAGACCCTCACGGGAGAGACCCAGTACTTC.

This chain joins TRBV6-5 and TRBJ1-4; no reliable D call. This CDR3 has 15 residues. With 7 bases removed from V and 7 bases from J, the gap between germline ends came to 19 bases. Per germline, CDR1 MNHEY and CDR2 SVGAGI. CDR3 protein: CASTTAQRAGEKLFF. The CDR3 coding sequence is TGTGCCAGCACTACCGCGCAGAGGGCTGGTGAAAAACTGTTTTTT.